This TCR beta chain was profiled in a study of blood T cell repertoires in COVID-19 (dated by TCRdb to the early 2020s). Broadly, across the study: Samples covering the acute and convalescent phases of COVID-19 were provided by collaborators in the United States, Italy and Spain. Where HLA class I and class II types were available, the types were taken from metadata supplied by the sample provider, not from assay-based typing. The repertoires were released in a freely available public database intended as a resource for research on the immune response to SARS-CoV-2. Deeply sampled blood TCRbeta repertoires from subjects exposed to, actively infected with, or recovered from COVID-19 were included in the dataset. Samples came from the ongoing ImmuneRACE study (first 160 participants) plus 1,254 subjects from 6 global collaborators. The prospective study material was composed of cDNA or gDNA derived from T cells, B-cell-depleted T cells, or PBMCs. A de-identified subject ID, COVID-19 status, age in years and sex were almost always included in the sample metadata. The study at large found these results: How much clinical and demographic metadata was included differed by source and by participant, and the metadata was provided uncurated.

Comment on this clone: The antigen it binds to is not known. Base qualities are not recorded, but no much larger clone differs from it by a single base.

Participants in the prospective study were aged about 18 to 95 years, lived in 20 to 25 United States geographic areas, and enrolled through a virtual design. In the prospective study, participants were assigned to cohorts based on the clinical history participants reported in a screening survey and a study questionnaire. Each participant in the prospective study had whole blood, serum and a nasopharyngeal or oropharyngeal swab collected by mobile phlebotomists. Over an approximately two-month period, participants in the prospective study had the option of providing additional blood draws and questionnaires. Blood samples from the prospective study were shipped frozen or at room temperature prior to DNA extraction. Trimming takes 0 bases from V and 3 bases from J, and the germline ends sit 26 bases apart. Its CDR3 holds 21 amino acids, cysteine through phenylalanine. The read is trimmed to its CDR3 DNA, 63 bases read in frame from base 1. The germline V gene yields LGHNA for CDR1 and YNFKEQ for CDR2.

The immunoSEQ Assay, a bias-controlled multiplex PCR, was used to amplify TCRbeta CDR3 regions from genomic DNA. Per the original workflow: The number of nucleated cells in each sample was estimated by amplification of reference gene primers within the assay. Sequence reads were collapsed and filtered to measure the absolute abundance of every unique TCRbeta CDR3 rearrangement. Productive Simpson clonality was computed per sample as the square root of Simpson's diversity index over productive rearrangements. TCRdb's version of the immuneACCESS table is confined to in-frame rearrangements and falls short of the full clone set. An unresolved V gene accounts for under half of the shortfall where checked; the remainder is of unknown origin. V and J calls and clone size are those listed in that table; D and trimming were worked out from the DNA. The sample yields approximately 260,000 clones; roughly 88% were counted once. The ten largest make up roughly 1.2% of the sample.

This receptor was taken from a woman aged 35 to 49 with acute COVID-19. The rearranged chain carries TRBV4-2 and TRBJ1-4; TRBD1 is a weak D gene call, 5 bases matching. Sequences were obtained from PBMCs or T cells enriched from blood (not recorded which). The CDR3: CASSQDNVMTEYSGANEKLFF. Here is the DNA: TGTGCCAGCAGCCAAGATAATGTCATGACAGAATATTCGGGGGCTAATGAAAAACTGTTTTTT.